This TCR beta chain emerged from a study of human T cells and chemical hapten exposure. Time point indicated: healthy volunteer bleed at 2 weeks. The study extracted total RNA from unfractionated whole blood. Overall study results and limits: TCRs above 1 in 1000 frequency did not change with DPC sensitization.

This clonotype has a count of ten or more. Its antigen is currently unknown. Individual cDNA molecules received unique molecular identifiers in the library. Authors' processing steps: Between about 20,000 and 750,000 TCRs appeared in each sample, and the median stood at roughly 100,000. TCRdb re-analysed the RACE reads in MiXCR, keeping a single row per CDR3 protein. TCRdb assigned the V and J calls; the authors' analysis was not used. The table lists over 100,000 distinct CDR3 sequences, approximately 8.3% of them singletons. V was pared by 0 bases and J by 5 bases, with 7 bases between. There are 14 residues in the CDR3. Per the germline V gene, CDR1 is LGHDT and CDR2 is YNNKEL (reference sequence).

The source is a male donor in good health. Some clones in this sample may be carry-over from other donors' samples. The sequenced sample was whole blood. This sequence joins TRBV3-1 and TRBJ2-2, with a weak D call TRBD1 (5 bases). CDR3 DNA: TGTGCCAGCAGCCAAGATGCAGGGACCGGGGAGCTGTTTTTT. This translates into CASSQDAGTGELFF. Full variable domain (missing parts from reference TRBV3-1 and TRBJ2-2): DTAVSQTPKYLVTQMGNDKSIKCEQNLGHDTMYWYKQDSKKFLKIMFSYNNKELIINETVPNRFSPKSPDKAHLNLHINSLELGDSAVYFCASSQDAGTGELFFGEGSRLTVL.